The 29 T cell receptor beta chains given below trace back to one sample, sequenced in a study of blood T cell repertoires in COVID-19. Libraries were prepared by immunoSEQ multiplex PCR; TCRdb keeps only in-frame clonotypes and omits some of them. The table has a few hundred thousand clones, approximately 82% seen once. The specimen sequenced was peripheral blood. The source of these receptors is a woman between 18 and 30 years old with acute or convalescent COVID-19.

The chain is built from TRBV13 and TRBJ2-7; TRBD2 aligns across 10 bases. CDR3 length equals 16 residues. The germline V gene encodes CDR1 PRHDT and CDR2 FYEKMQ (reference sequence). After removal of 5 bases from V and 2 bases from J, the junction contained 9 bases not matched to a gene. The CDR3 loop reads CASSRKGLAEPYEQYF. CDR3 coding DNA: TGTGCCAGCAGCCGGAAAGGACTAGCGGAACCCTACGAGCAGTACTTC.

CDR3 in DNA: TGTGCCAGCAGTGAATTGCCAGACTCCTACGAGCAGTACTTC. This encodes CASSELPDSYEQYF. V gene TRBV25-1 combines with J gene TRBJ2-7; no clear D gene. CDR3 size: 14 residues. The V end was cut by 1 base, the J end by 0 bases, with 7 bases between. In germline, CDR1 is MGHDK, CDR2 SYGVNS.

The chain joins TRBV19 to TRBJ1-2, with D perhaps matching TRBD1 (5 bases). There are 20 residues in the CDR3. CDR1 is LNHDA, CDR2 SQIVND, per germline (reference sequence). Trimming took off 0 bases at V and 0 bases at J, with 23 bases between the two ends. The CDR3 nucleotides are TGTGCCAGTAGTATAGATGGGGCCCGGGCCCACCTAACTGCTAACTATGGCTACACCTTC. This translates into CASSIDGARAHLTANYGYTF.

This CDR3 reads CASSYPGLAGGTNEQFF. CDR3 sequence (DNA): TGTGCCAGCAGTTACCCCGGACTAGCGGGAGGAACCAATGAGCAGTTCTTC. The J gene is TRBJ2-1, the V gene TRBV6-2 or TRBV6-3, with 14 bases matching TRBD2. The CDR3 has 17 amino acids. The ends lost 2 bases at V and 6 bases at J; junction bases unmatched: 6. Germline V CDR1 and CDR2: MNHEY, SVGEGT.

This chain links TRBV4-1 with TRBJ2-1; 9 nucleotides agree with TRBD2. The CDR3 consists of 15 residues. Germline trimming cut 3 bases from V and 8 bases from J; bases unmatched to any gene: 8. Looked up from germline, CDR1 is MGHRA and CDR2 is YSYEKL. As DNA, the CDR3 is TGCGCCAGCAGCCAGGATAGCGGGAGTGTGGATGAGCAGTTCTTC. Its translation: CASSQDSGSVDEQFF.

This sequence joins TRBV18 and TRBJ2-7, with TRBD1 matching 7 bases. J gave up 1 base and V 4 bases, and 4 bases lay outside the gene matches. The CDR3 length is 14 residues. The V gene's germline CDR1 is KGHSH and CDR2 LQKENI. The chain's CDR3 is CASSQYRGSYEQYF. DNA of the CDR3: TGTGCCAGCTCACAATACAGGGGTTCCTACGAGCAGTACTTC.

The chain employs TRBV29-1 and TRBJ1-1; 9 bases are a match to TRBD1. CDR1 and CDR2 (germline): SQVTM, ANQGSEA. The CDR3 covers 11 residues. The V segment lost 4 bases and the J segment 9 bases; nucleotides outside the gene matches: 3. CDR3 region: CSVAQGAQAFF. The DNA for the CDR3 is TGCAGCGTTGCACAGGGGGCGCAAGCTTTCTTT.

The rearrangement links TRBV18 to TRBJ1-6; 9 nucleotides match TRBD1. V was pared by 2 bases and J by 5 bases, with 1 base of the junction left unmatched. Germline CDR1 is KGHSH and CDR2 is LQKENI. The CDR3 spans 15 residues. CDR3 region: CASSPRTGDNSPLHF. In DNA form, the CDR3 reads TGTGCCAGCTCACCAAGGACAGGGGATAATTCACCCCTCCACTTT.

The genes are TRBV9 and TRBJ2-3, with D perhaps TRBD2 (6 bases). The V gene's germline CDR1 is SGDLS and CDR2 YYNGEE. Trimming removed 0 bases from V and 4 bases from J, with 18 bases in between. This CDR3 region has 17 residues. The CDR3 region is CASSVDMEGQGPDTQYF. CDR3 bases: TGTGCCAGCAGCGTAGATATGGAGGGGCAGGGACCAGATACGCAGTATTTT.

V usage is TRBV4-3 and J usage is TRBJ1-2; possible D gene TRBD1, 6 bases. Germline CDR1 reads LGHNA; CDR2 reads YSLEER. The V end was cut by 0 bases, the J end by 7 bases, with 18 bases between. The CDR3 runs to 16 residues. Here the CDR3 DNA reads TGCGCCAGCAGCCAAGATCAGGGGACGGTCGCTTTTGGCTACACCTTC. It specifies CASSQDQGTVAFGYTF.

The rearrangement joins TRBV4-1 to TRBJ1-4; D is undetermined. The CDR3 spans 16 residues. V was trimmed by 1 base and J by 10 bases, leaving 19 bases between them. Germline CDR1 is MGHRA and CDR2 is YSYEKL. The CDR3 bases are TGCGCCAGCAGCCAAGCCGTGACCCAGAACACGGGAAAACTGTTTTTT. Translation gives CASSQAVTQNTGKLFF.

This clone was observed a few times. This chain connects TRBV6-6 to TRBJ1-5; 7 bases agree with TRBD1. Germline V gene sequence: CDR1 MNHNY, CDR2 SVGAGI (reference sequence). This CDR3 is built from 15 residues. The V gene end was trimmed by 6 bases and the J gene end by 2 bases; junction bases not matched to a gene: 7. CDR3 nucleotide sequence: TGTGCCAGCAGCATCTTAACAGGGGGCAATCAGCCCCAGCATTTT. Its translation is CASSILTGGNQPQHF.

The genes are TRBV7-9 and TRBJ1-6, with D possibly matching TRBD1 (6 bases). The CDR3 spans 15 residues. CDR1 is SEHNR and CDR2 is FQNEAQ in the germline V gene (reference sequence). Trimming removed 4 bases from V and 10 bases from J, with 17 bases in between. In DNA form, the CDR3 reads TGTGCCAGCAGCTCGACAGGCCGGATCGTATCACCCCTCCACTTT. Translation gives CASSSTGRIVSPLHF.

The chain joins TRBV5-8 to TRBJ2-5, with 7 bases matching TRBD1. Trimming removed 7 bases from V and 1 base from J; junction bases left unmatched: 13. The CDR3 totals 16 residues. Germline assignment: CDR1 SGHTS and CDR2 YDEGEE. The CDR3 nucleotides read TGTGCCAGCCAGACGGGGACAGCATCTTCCCAAGAGACCCAGTACTTC. Amino acids: CASQTGTASSQETQYF.

The chain is built from TRBV4-1 and TRBJ1-1, with D maybe TRBD1 (5 bases). Trimming took off 0 bases at V and 8 bases at J, with 10 bases between the two ends. Germline V lookup: CDR1 MGHRA, CDR2 YSYEKL. The CDR3 is 13 residues long. For the CDR3, the DNA is TGCGCCAGCAGCCAAGATCAGGGCAGGGAAGCTTTCTTT. It translates to CASSQDQGREAFF.

The chain uses TRBV9 and TRBJ2-1; possible D gene TRBD1, 5 bases. Between the trimmed V and J ends, which lost 0 bases and 10 bases, there was a span of 14 bases. This CDR3 is built from 14 residues. Germline V lookup: CDR1 SGDLS, CDR2 YYNGEE. In DNA, the CDR3 is TGTGCCAGCAGCGTAGAGGGGCAGGGTTGGGAGCAGTTCTTC. The encoded protein is CASSVEGQGWEQFF.

The chain couples TRBV4-3 to TRBJ2-1; 7 bases map to TRBD1. The CDR3 runs 15 residues. Per germline, CDR1 LGHNA and CDR2 YSLEER. The ends lost 5 bases at V and 8 bases at J; junction bases unmatched: 12. The chain's CDR3 is CASSKGAIGEYEQFF. The DNA for the CDR3 is TGCGCCAGCAGCAAGGGGGCGATTGGGGAATATGAGCAGTTCTTC.

The chain has TRBV7-2 and TRBJ2-1; D is perhaps TRBD2 (7 bases). With 0 bases removed from V and 6 bases from J, the gap between germline ends came to 15 bases. The length of the CDR3 is 16 residues. The germline gives CDR1 SGHTA, CDR2 FQGNSA. CDR3 sequence (DNA): TGTGCCAGCAGCTTAGCCTTGAGGCGGGGGCCCAATGAGCAGTTCTTC. Translation gives CASSLALRRGPNEQFF.

The chain links TRBV11-3 to TRBJ2-5; unclear D gene. Deletions cut 5 bases from V and 1 base from J, with 23 bases between. The CDR3 extends over 18 amino acids. Germline CDR1 and CDR2: SGHNT and YENEEA. The CDR3 reads CASSTIEVSMGLQETQYF. CDR3 nucleotide sequence: TGTGCCAGCAGCACAATAGAGGTTAGTATGGGTCTCCAAGAGACCCAGTACTTC.

The chain carries TRBV19 and TRBJ2-3, with TRBD2 matching over 9 bases. The CDR3 is made up of 16 amino acids. CDR1 is LNHDA and CDR2 is SQIVND in the germline V gene (reference sequence). V was pared by 1 base and J by 3 bases, with 5 bases of the junction left unmatched. The DNA of the CDR3 is TGTGCCAGTAGTATAGGCCTAGCGGGGCCAACAGATACGCAGTATTTT. Translation: CASSIGLAGPTDTQYF.

This chain links TRBV9 with TRBJ1-1; no clear D. Germline CDR1 SGDLS, CDR2 YYNGEE. This CDR3 contains 15 residues. V lost 0 bases and J 3 bases, leaving 12 bases between the germline ends. This CDR3 reads CASSVEAGFDTEAFF. Written as DNA, the CDR3 is TGTGCCAGCAGCGTAGAGGCGGGCTTCGACACTGAAGCTTTCTTT.

The chain uses TRBV12-2 and TRBJ2-5; the table's TRBD2 call for D was not verified on the DNA. TRBV12-2 is assigned pseudogene status. This CDR3 contains 16 residues. The CDR3, as DNA: TGTGCAAGTCGCTTGGGACGGCGGGGGATGAGAGAGACCCAGTACTTC. Translated, it gives CASRLGRRGMRETQYF.

The genes are TRBV7-3 and TRBJ1-2; D is unresolved. In germline, CDR1 is SGHTA, CDR2 FQGTGA. The CDR3 is made up of 13 amino acids. V dropped 2 bases and J dropped 0 bases, with 4 bases sitting between them. CDR3 residues: CASSLAANYGYTF. The CDR3 bases are TGTGCCAGCAGCTTAGCAGCTAACTATGGCTACACCTTC. The whole variable domain, remainder taken from reference TRBV7-3 and TRBJ1-2, is GAGVSQTPSNKVTEKGKYVELRCDPISGHTALYWYRQSLGQGPEFLIYFQGTGAADDSGLPNDRFFAVRPEGSVSTLKIQRTERGDSAVYLCASSLAANYGYTFGSGTRLTVV.

The chain combines TRBV19 with TRBJ2-7; 10 bases line up with TRBD2. CDR3 length: 17 residues. Germline trimming cut 6 bases from V and 2 bases from J; bases unmatched to any gene: 13. The germline V gene has CDR1 LNHDA and CDR2 SQIVND (reference sequence). This CDR3 reads CASSGFGGTSDAYEQYF. DNA of the CDR3: TGTGCCAGTAGCGGGTTCGGCGGGACTAGCGACGCCTACGAGCAGTACTTC.

The chain joins TRBV27 to TRBJ2-3, with 11 bases lining up with TRBD2. From germline, CDR1 is MNHEY and CDR2 SMNVEV (reference sequence). The CDR3 is 16 residues long. V lost 4 bases, J lost 3 bases, and 6 bases stayed unmatched. CDR3 sequence: CASSSRSGRETDTQYF. CDR3 sequence (DNA): TGTGCCAGCAGTTCGCGTAGCGGGAGGGAGACAGATACGCAGTATTTT.

The rearrangement links TRBV9 to TRBJ2-5, with 8 bases fitting TRBD2. Germline V gene sequence: CDR1 SGDLS, CDR2 YYNGEE. This CDR3 region has 16 residues. V lost 4 bases to trimming and J lost 5 bases; unmatched junction nucleotides: 13. Here the CDR3 reads CASSPGLGLVSETQYF. The CDR3 coding sequence is TGTGCCAGCAGCCCTGGTTTGGGACTAGTCTCGGAGACCCAGTACTTC.

The CDR3: CASSEGRIQPQHF. CDR3 bases: TGTGCCAGCAGTGAGGGGAGGATTCAGCCCCAGCATTTT. The chain links TRBV6-6 to TRBJ1-5, with D possibly being TRBD1 (5 bases). This CDR3 has 13 amino acids. Trimming took 5 bases from V and 6 from J, leaving 11 bases between them. Germline V CDR1 and CDR2: MNHNY, SVGAGI (reference sequence).

The chain uses TRBV6-5 and TRBJ2-7; possibly TRBD2 for D (6 bases). The CDR3 spans 15 residues. CDR1 is MNHEY and CDR2 is SVGAGI in the germline V gene. The V end was cut by 5 bases, the J end by 2 bases, with 16 bases between. The CDR3, as DNA: TGTGCCAGCAGTCCAGGGCTACTAGCCCCCTACGAGCAGTACTTC. Translation gives CASSPGLLAPYEQYF.

J is TRBJ2-7 and V is TRBV10-2; D unresolved. The V gene's germline CDR1 is WSHSY and CDR2 SAAADI. CDR3 length: 12 amino acids. V lost 2 bases to trimming and J lost 6 bases, with 8 bases between them. The CDR3: CASSEIVGEQYF. Written as DNA, the CDR3 is TGCGCCAGCAGTGAGATAGTTGGCGAGCAGTACTTC.